These T cell receptor beta chains were read from a single sample in a study of blood T cells in healthy people across ages. From the 5' RACE reads, TCRdb called clonotypes with MiXCR, one entry per CDR3 protein. The table lists over 700,000 distinct CDR3 sequences, 25% of them singletons. The same specimen was also included in a second study, on T cells of mothers and their children.

The specimen sequenced was blood. Receptor source: a boy between 10 and 17 years old in good health. The CDR3 runs from the conserved cysteine through the conserved F or W. The D gene is left open where the match is weak. For some rows the clone size is stated as once, few or many, or as a class when expanded; others skip it.

j_call d_call v_call clone_size cdr3_aa cdr3_nt
TRBJ2-5 - TRBV2 - CASRGISQCQETQYF TGTGCCAGCAGGGGGATCAGTCAGTGCCAAGAGACCCAGTACTTC
TRBJ1-3 TRBD1 TRBV9 - CASSSQGADTIYF TGTGCCAGCAGCTCACAGGGGGCGGACACCATATATTTT
TRBJ2-1 TRBD2 TRBV7-9 few CASRGSGRNNEQFF TGTGCCAGCAGGGGTAGCGGGAGAAATAATGAGCAGTTCTTC
TRBJ2-7 - TRBV28 few CASSFFRSGGTYYEQYF TGTGCCAGCAGTTTTTTCAGGTCAGGTGGCACTTACTACGAGCAGTACTTC
TRBJ2-2 - TRBV4-3 few CASSGASNTGELFF TGCGCCAGCAGCGGGGCCTCGAACACCGGGGAGCTGTTTTTT
TRBJ2-7 TRBD1 TRBV4-3 - CASSQESGGQGYEQYF TGCGCCAGCAGCCAAGAGTCCGGGGGACAGGGCTACGAGCAGTACTTC
TRBJ1-2 - TRBV12-3/TRBV12-4 - CASSFYDRGYTF TGTGCCAGCAGTTTTTATGACCGTGGCTACACCTTC
TRBJ1-3 - TRBV29-1 few CSAVGEGNTIYF TGCAGCGCCGTAGGAGAAGGAAACACCATATATTTT
TRBJ1-2 - TRBV20-1 many CSARDFSSEGRASGYTF TGCAGTGCTAGAGATTTTTCCTCAGAGGGCAGGGCGAGTGGCTACACCTTC
TRBJ2-7 TRBD2 TRBV11-2 few CPSSLGGGPYEQYF TGTCCCAGCAGCTTGGGGGGAGGGCCCTACGAGCAGTACTTC
TRBJ2-5 TRBD1 TRBV5-4 few CASSLTTGGEETQYF TGTGCCAGCAGCTTAACGACAGGGGGCGAAGAGACCCAGTACTTC
TRBJ2-7 TRBD2 TRBV9 - CASSEGLAPTYEQYF TGTGCCAGCAGCGAAGGACTAGCGCCTACCTACGAGCAGTACTTC
TRBJ2-2 - TRBV29-1 - CSVRDTGELFF TGCAGCGTTCGAGACACCGGGGAGCTGTTTTTT
TRBJ2-5 - TRBV29-1 - CSVYSGSETQYF TGCAGCGTTTATAGCGGTTCAGAGACCCAGTACTTC
TRBJ1-1 TRBD1 TRBV29-1 few CSVEDRGVVWDTEAFF TGTAGCGTTGAAGACAGGGGGGTTGTATGGGACACTGAAGCTTTCTTT
TRBJ2-2 - TRBV12-3/TRBV12-4 - CASRGGPGAGELFF TGTGCCAGCAGGGGGGGACCTGGGGCCGGGGAGCTGTTTTTT
TRBJ2-5 TRBD2 TRBV11-2 few CASSLDRLADQETQYF TGTGCCAGCAGCTTAGACCGACTAGCCGATCAAGAGACCCAGTACTTC
TRBJ2-7 TRBD1 TRBV3-1 - CASSHKSGQGVYGQYF TGTGCCAGCAGTCATAAAAGCGGACAGGGGGTCTACGGGCAGTACTTC
TRBJ2-5 - TRBV5-1 - CASSLGGIPGQETQYF TGCGCCAGCAGCTTGGGAGGAATACCGGGACAAGAGACCCAGTACTTC
TRBJ2-5 TRBD2 TRBV2 - CASRKTSGGETQYF TGTGCCAGCAGAAAGACTAGCGGAGGAGAGACCCAGTACTTC
TRBJ2-1 TRBD2 TRBV20-1 - CSASRASGRPRHYNEQFF TGCAGTGCTAGTAGGGCTAGCGGGAGGCCTCGTCACTACAATGAGCAGTTCTTC
TRBJ2-7 TRBD2 TRBV9 - CASSAGTRSIYEQYF TGTGCCAGCAGCGCCGGGACTAGGAGCATTTACGAGCAGTACTTC
TRBJ1-2 TRBD1 TRBV20-1 - CSARGTGDYGYTF TGCAGTGCTAGGGGGACAGGGGATTATGGCTACACCTTC
TRBJ2-3 TRBD2 TRBV18 few CASSSSASGSQTDTQYF TGTGCCAGCTCATCCTCGGCTAGCGGGAGTCAGACAGATACGCAGTATTTT
TRBJ2-4 - TRBV29-1 many CSVSPGSNKNIQYF TGCAGCGTTTCCCCAGGGTCAAACAAAAACATTCAGTACTTC
TRBJ2-3 - TRBV7-9 few CASTTIRLTFTDTQYF TGTGCCAGCACCACGATCAGGCTTACCTTCACAGATACGCAGTATTTT
TRBJ2-5 TRBD2 TRBV3-1 few CASSQEWSLGGGNNIQQETQYF TGTGCCAGCAGCCAAGAATGGAGCCTTGGCGGGGGGAACAATATCCAACAAGAGACCCAGTACTTC
TRBJ1-1 TRBD1 TRBV5-1 - CASSSVGRRQGMKAFF TGCGCCAGCAGCTCCGTTGGCAGGAGACAGGGGATGAAAGCTTTCTTT
TRBJ2-7 - TRBV5-5 few CASRPDLLRYYEQYF TGTGCCAGCAGGCCTGACCTCTTACGCTACTACGAGCAGTACTTC
TRBJ1-2 - TRBV29-1 few CSVTGPNYGYTF TGCAGCGTTACAGGTCCTAACTATGGCTACACCTTC
TRBJ2-2 - TRBV28 - CASRVVNTGELFF TGTGCCAGCAGGGTTGTGAACACCGGGGAGCTGTTTTTT
TRBJ2-1 - TRBV28 few CASSLVQGSYEQFF TGTGCCAGCAGTTTAGTCCAGGGGAGCTATGAGCAGTTCTTC
TRBJ2-7 - TRBV29-1 few CSVDLGDGEQYF TGCAGCGTTGACCTAGGGGATGGGGAGCAGTACTTC
TRBJ2-7 TRBD2 TRBV6-1 - CASSEEASGYEQYF TGTGCCAGCAGTGAAGAGGCTAGCGGCTACGAGCAGTACTTC
TRBJ2-2 - TRBV11-3 - CASSFGLGLVGETGELFF TGTGCCAGCAGCTTCGGTTTGGGGCTAGTCGGTGAGACCGGGGAGCTGTTTTTT
TRBJ1-1 - TRBV5-1 few CASSGLGQNTEAFF TGCGCCAGCTCGGGCCTGGGGCAGAACACTGAAGCTTTCTTT
TRBJ1-1 TRBD1 TRBV27 - CASSQTPTWTGRYHFF TGTGCCAGCAGTCAAACCCCAACGTGGACAGGGAGGTATCATTTCTTT
TRBJ1-4 TRBD1 TRBV29-1 few CSAFRQGPSEKLFF TGCAGCGCCTTTCGACAGGGTCCAAGTGAAAAACTGTTTTTT
TRBJ2-5 TRBD2 TRBV14 few CASSQGTSGIQETQYF TGTGCCAGCAGCCAAGGGACTAGCGGGATCCAAGAGACCCAGTACTTC
TRBJ1-5 TRBD1 TRBV14 few CASSQDQGGQPQHF TGTGCCAGCAGCCAAGATCAGGGGGGGCAGCCCCAGCATTTT
TRBJ2-5 TRBD2 TRBV5-1 - CASKEREILWETQYF TGCGCCAGCAAAGAGCGGGAAATACTATGGGAGACCCAGTACTTC
TRBJ2-1 - TRBV5-1 - CASSLARVAETDERFF TGCGCCAGCAGCTTGGCCAGAGTAGCGGAGACGGATGAGCGGTTCTTC
TRBJ2-3 TRBD1 TRBV6-6 - CASSSGTGLSTDTQYF TGTGCCAGCAGTTCCGGGACAGGTTTGTCCACAGATACGCAGTATTTT
TRBJ2-7 - TRBV29-1 - CSVEDLVGEQYF TGCAGCGTTGAAGATCTAGTAGGGGAGCAGTACTTC
TRBJ1-2 TRBD1 TRBV9 - CASSLLSGTAFLHYGYTF TGTGCCAGCAGCTTGCTTTCAGGGACAGCGTTTCTCCACTATGGCTACACCTTC
TRBJ1-4 - TRBV6-2/TRBV6-3 few CASKSGDEKLFF TGTGCCAGCAAGTCAGGGGATGAAAAACTGTTTTTT
TRBJ2-2 TRBD2 TRBV4-2 - CASSQHLAGNTGELFF TGTGCCAGCAGCCAACACCTAGCGGGGAACACCGGGGAGCTGTTTTTT
TRBJ2-3 - TRBV7-2 few CASSWDGTDTQYF TGTGCCAGCAGCTGGGACGGCACAGATACGCAGTATTTT